Following are 2 T cell receptor beta chains from one sample sequenced in a study of cytomegalovirus exposure and HLA in healthy donors. PCR used 60 Vbeta primers and 13 Jbeta primers. The protocol was immunoSEQ multiplex PCR, while the TCRdb copy is restricted to in-frame clones and leaves out a portion. This sample has about 120,000 clones, with just under 75% found just once. The sequencing input was PBMCs. The receptor set was obtained from a human donor in good health.

The chain employs TRBV6-1 and TRBJ2-7; perhaps TRBD1 as D (6 bases). CDR3 length: 14 residues. The V and J ends lost 9 bases and 1 base respectively, with 16 bases between them. Germline-derived CDR1 and CDR2 are MNHNS and SASEGT. The chain's CDR3 is CASIRDITSYEQYF. For the CDR3, the DNA is TGTGCCAGTATTAGGGACATCACTTCCTACGAGCAGTACTTC.

The chain is built from TRBV29-1 and TRBJ1-5; no clear D gene. The CDR3 has 12 amino acids. Germline V gene data show CDR1 as SQVTM and CDR2 as ANQGSEA. V lost 4 bases and J lost 6, with 10 bases in between. The CDR3 DNA sequence: TGCAGCGTTGGGGAGGGAGCTCAGCCCCAGCATTTT. This codes for CSVGEGAQPQHF.